The rows below give T cell receptor beta chains drawn from one sample of a study of blood T cells in healthy people across ages. One entry per CDR3 protein results from TCRdb running MiXCR on the 5' RACE reads. Here the sample spans some 670,000 distinct CDR3 sequences, over 40% being singletons. The sample taken for sequencing was blood. Receptor source: an elderly woman in good health. Both conserved end residues are part of each CDR3. A D gene is named only where the DNA matches it firmly. Where a row states a size, it is once, few, many or the class of an expanded clone; other rows omit it.

- - TRBJ1-1 TRBV27 15 CASRPGYGGEAAAFF TGTGCCAGCAGACCGGGGTATGGGGGCGAAGCGGCAGCTTTCTTT
- - TRBJ2-3 TRBV12-5 13 CASGLANTDTQYF TGTGCTAGTGGTTTGGCCAACACAGATACGCAGTATTTT
many TRBD2 TRBJ2-7 TRBV4-2 15 CASSPGTSLSYEQYF TGTGCCAGCAGCCCCGGGACTAGTCTTTCCTACGAGCAGTACTTC
many - TRBJ2-1 TRBV6-5 13 CASSDSGGYEQFF TGTGCCAGCAGTGACTCAGGGGGGTATGAGCAGTTCTTC
- TRBD1 TRBJ2-5 TRBV5-1 15 CASSLTTGGEKTQYF TGCGCCAGCAGCTTGACTACAGGGGGCGAAAAGACCCAGTACTTC
- - TRBJ2-4 TRBV28 12 CASSERPGEQYF TGTGCCAGCAGTGAGAGGCCGGGGGAGCAGTACTTC
many TRBD2 TRBJ2-1 TRBV20-1 14 CSARLGTSGTEQFF TGCAGTGCTAGACTAGGGACTAGCGGCACAGAGCAGTTCTTC
many - TRBJ2-1 TRBV29-1 14 CSVRQRGQNNEQFF TGCAGCGTTCGCCAACGCGGACAAAACAATGAGCAGTTCTTC
many - TRBJ1-6 TRBV12-3/TRBV12-4 15 CASSPTRAPNSPLHF TGTGCCAGCAGCCCCACAAGGGCTCCCAATTCACCCCTCCACTTT
many - TRBJ2-1 TRBV3-1 14 CASSQDASPVKQFF TGTGCCAGCAGCCAAGATGCCTCTCCTGTAAAGCAGTTCTTC
many TRBD1 TRBJ2-7 TRBV7-2 15 CASSWGQGSSYEQYF TGTGCCAGCAGCTGGGGACAGGGATCTTCCTACGAGCAGTACTTC
few - TRBJ2-2 TRBV20-1 14 CSAREGGYTGELFF TGCAGTGCTCGAGAGGGGGGTTACACCGGGGAGCTGTTTTTT
- - TRBJ1-1 TRBV29-1 13 CSVEFPGDTEAFF TGCAGCGTTGAATTTCCAGGGGACACTGAAGCTTTCTTT
- TRBD1 TRBJ1-5 TRBV12-3/TRBV12-4 17 CASSSLGQVPSNQPQHF TGTGCCAGCAGTTCTTTGGGACAGGTACCCAGCAATCAGCCCCAGCATTTT
- - TRBJ1-3 TRBV12-3/TRBV12-4 14 CASSLGQTGNTIYF TGTGCCAGCAGTTTAGGGCAGACTGGAAACACCATATATTTT
- - TRBJ1-5 TRBV6-6 16 CASSYSWDKPNQPQHF TGTGCCAGCAGTTACTCTTGGGACAAGCCAAATCAGCCCCAGCATTTT
- - TRBJ2-7 TRBV10-3 13 CAISESRGETRYF TGTGCCATCAGTGAGTCCAGAGGAGAGACCCGGTACTTC
- TRBD2 TRBJ2-1 TRBV20-1 14 CSATSGGEGNEQFF TGCAGTGCTACTAGCGGGGGGGAGGGGAATGAGCAGTTCTTC
many - TRBJ2-1 TRBV5-1 14 CASSLGWDYDEQFF TGCGCCAGCAGCTTGGGGTGGGATTACGATGAGCAGTTCTTC
- TRBD2 TRBJ2-2 TRBV9 15 CASSVSIAGTGELFF TGTGCCAGCAGCGTTTCGATAGCGGGCACCGGGGAGCTGTTTTTT
- - TRBJ2-3 TRBV12-3/TRBV12-4 15 CASSLAGEVTDTQYF TGTGCCAGCAGTTTAGCGGGGGAGGTCACAGATACGCAGTATTTT
few - TRBJ1-1 TRBV20-1 14 CSASRPGMNTEAFF TGCAGTGCTAGTCGGCCGGGGATGAACACTGAAGCTTTCTTT
many - TRBJ2-3 TRBV5-1 15 CASSLGGTMRDTQYF TGCGCCAGCAGCTTAGGCGGGACGATGAGGGATACGCAGTATTTT
few - TRBJ2-6 TRBV28 17 CASSFWADYSGANVLTF TGTGCCAGCAGTTTCTGGGCCGACTACTCTGGGGCCAACGTCCTGACTTTC
- TRBD2 TRBJ2-1 TRBV20-1 14 CSARGTSSYNEQFF TGCAGTGCTAGAGGGACTAGCTCCTACAATGAGCAGTTCTTC
once - TRBJ2-1 TRBV7-9 14 CASSPPAPYNEQFF TGTGCCAGCAGCCCCCCCGCGCCCTACAATGAGCAGTTCTTC
- TRBD2 TRBJ2-5 TRBV5-1 16 CASSLAPSGSGETQYF TGCGCCAGCAGCTTGGCCCCTAGCGGGAGTGGAGAGACCCAGTACTTC
- TRBD1 TRBJ2-5 TRBV29-1 12 CSVIGTEETQYF TGCAGCGTTATCGGGACAGAAGAGACCCAGTACTTC
many TRBD2 TRBJ2-3 TRBV9 13 CASSVAGADTQYF TGTGCCAGCAGTGTAGCGGGAGCGGATACGCAGTATTTT
- - TRBJ1-1 TRBV5-1 15 CASAAEVTGITEAFF TGCGCCAGCGCCGCGGAAGTTACAGGGATCACTGAAGCTTTCTTT
many - TRBJ2-1 TRBV11-1 14 CASSLWGRTNEQFF TGTGCCAGCAGCTTGTGGGGGAGAACGAATGAGCAGTTCTTC
- TRBD1 TRBJ2-7 TRBV6-5 18 CASSWGTGSRELPYEQYF TGTGCCAGCAGTTGGGGGACAGGGTCTCGGGAGCTACCCTACGAGCAGTACTTC
- TRBD2 TRBJ2-1 TRBV20-1 15 CSARLAGGLWNEQFF TGCAGTGCCCGACTAGCGGGGGGGCTCTGGAATGAGCAGTTCTTC
once TRBD2 TRBJ2-1 TRBV12-3/TRBV12-4 16 CASSLGLAGGRNEQFF TGTGCCAGCAGTTTAGGGCTAGCGGGGGGGCGGAATGAGCAGTTCTTC
- TRBD2 TRBJ2-1 TRBV29-1 15 CSVGGTSGLYNEQFF TGCAGCGTTGGCGGGACTAGCGGGTTATACAATGAGCAGTTCTTC
many - TRBJ2-1 TRBV6-5 14 CASSYSGSNNEQFF TGTGCCAGCAGTTACTCGGGCAGTAACAATGAGCAGTTCTTC
few - TRBJ2-5 TRBV2 15 CASREYLVRGETQYF TGTGCCAGCAGGGAATACCTAGTTCGTGGAGAGACCCAGTACTTC
many - TRBJ2-7 TRBV20-1 15 CSARDPGRIIYEQYF TGCAGTGCTAGAGATCCGGGACGGATTATTTACGAGCAGTACTTC
few - TRBJ2-2 TRBV3-1 15 CASSLGPGGTGELFF TGTGCCAGCAGCCTCGGACCCGGGGGCACCGGGGAGCTGTTTTTT
- TRBD2 TRBJ2-1 TRBV12-3/TRBV12-4 12 CALGGGYNEQFF TGTGCCCTGGGGGGGGGGTACAATGAGCAGTTCTTC
- - TRBJ2-3 TRBV5-1 13 CASSHDSTDTQYF TGCGCCAGCAGCCATGACAGCACAGATACGCAGTATTTT
- - TRBJ2-3 TRBV7-2 17 CASSLRGGTPLTDTQYF TGTGCCAGCAGCTTACGTGGCGGAACTCCTCTCACAGATACGCAGTATTTT
many - TRBJ2-7 TRBV3-1 9 CATGHEQYF TGTGCCACGGGTCACGAGCAGTACTTC
- TRBD1 TRBJ1-1 TRBV2 12 CASSYDRGESFF TGTGCCAGCAGTTACGACAGGGGCGAGTCTTTCTTT
few - TRBJ2-3 TRBV7-2 15 CASSLFQGRTDTQYF TGTGCCAGCAGCTTATTTCAGGGTCGAACAGATACGCAGTATTTT
many TRBD2 TRBJ2-3 TRBV7-9 16 CASSLSVAGVRDTQYF TGTGCCAGCAGCTTATCGGTAGCGGGGGTCCGGGATACGCAGTATTTT
- - TRBJ2-5 TRBV7-2 15 CASSPPSGVGETQYF TGTGCCAGCAGCCCCCCATCCGGGGTGGGAGAGACCCAGTACTTC
many - TRBJ1-5 TRBV3-1 13 CASSQGEGQPQHF TGTGCCAGCAGCCAAGGGGAGGGTCAGCCCCAGCATTTT
- - TRBJ2-1 TRBV7-9 14 CASSTDAGFDEQFF TGTGCCAGCAGCACAGACGCAGGGTTTGATGAGCAGTTCTTC
many TRBD1 TRBJ2-7 TRBV3-1 16 CASSPSDREGSYEQYF TGTGCCAGCAGCCCGTCGGACAGGGAAGGTTCCTACGAGCAGTACTTC
few TRBD2 TRBJ2-2 TRBV2 13 CASRGLGTGELFF TGTGCCAGCAGGGGACTAGGTACCGGGGAGCTGTTTTTT
- TRBD2 TRBJ2-1 TRBV10-3 14 CAISDGGGVNEQFF TGTGCCATCAGTGATGGGGGGGGGGTGAATGAGCAGTTCTTC
- - TRBJ1-3 TRBV5-1 15 CASSSDSISGNTIYF TGCGCCAGCAGTTCCGACAGCATCTCTGGAAACACCATATATTTT
- TRBD2 TRBJ2-1 TRBV5-1 15 CASSQGLAGWNEQFF TGCGCCAGCAGCCAAGGACTAGCGGGTTGGAATGAGCAGTTCTTC